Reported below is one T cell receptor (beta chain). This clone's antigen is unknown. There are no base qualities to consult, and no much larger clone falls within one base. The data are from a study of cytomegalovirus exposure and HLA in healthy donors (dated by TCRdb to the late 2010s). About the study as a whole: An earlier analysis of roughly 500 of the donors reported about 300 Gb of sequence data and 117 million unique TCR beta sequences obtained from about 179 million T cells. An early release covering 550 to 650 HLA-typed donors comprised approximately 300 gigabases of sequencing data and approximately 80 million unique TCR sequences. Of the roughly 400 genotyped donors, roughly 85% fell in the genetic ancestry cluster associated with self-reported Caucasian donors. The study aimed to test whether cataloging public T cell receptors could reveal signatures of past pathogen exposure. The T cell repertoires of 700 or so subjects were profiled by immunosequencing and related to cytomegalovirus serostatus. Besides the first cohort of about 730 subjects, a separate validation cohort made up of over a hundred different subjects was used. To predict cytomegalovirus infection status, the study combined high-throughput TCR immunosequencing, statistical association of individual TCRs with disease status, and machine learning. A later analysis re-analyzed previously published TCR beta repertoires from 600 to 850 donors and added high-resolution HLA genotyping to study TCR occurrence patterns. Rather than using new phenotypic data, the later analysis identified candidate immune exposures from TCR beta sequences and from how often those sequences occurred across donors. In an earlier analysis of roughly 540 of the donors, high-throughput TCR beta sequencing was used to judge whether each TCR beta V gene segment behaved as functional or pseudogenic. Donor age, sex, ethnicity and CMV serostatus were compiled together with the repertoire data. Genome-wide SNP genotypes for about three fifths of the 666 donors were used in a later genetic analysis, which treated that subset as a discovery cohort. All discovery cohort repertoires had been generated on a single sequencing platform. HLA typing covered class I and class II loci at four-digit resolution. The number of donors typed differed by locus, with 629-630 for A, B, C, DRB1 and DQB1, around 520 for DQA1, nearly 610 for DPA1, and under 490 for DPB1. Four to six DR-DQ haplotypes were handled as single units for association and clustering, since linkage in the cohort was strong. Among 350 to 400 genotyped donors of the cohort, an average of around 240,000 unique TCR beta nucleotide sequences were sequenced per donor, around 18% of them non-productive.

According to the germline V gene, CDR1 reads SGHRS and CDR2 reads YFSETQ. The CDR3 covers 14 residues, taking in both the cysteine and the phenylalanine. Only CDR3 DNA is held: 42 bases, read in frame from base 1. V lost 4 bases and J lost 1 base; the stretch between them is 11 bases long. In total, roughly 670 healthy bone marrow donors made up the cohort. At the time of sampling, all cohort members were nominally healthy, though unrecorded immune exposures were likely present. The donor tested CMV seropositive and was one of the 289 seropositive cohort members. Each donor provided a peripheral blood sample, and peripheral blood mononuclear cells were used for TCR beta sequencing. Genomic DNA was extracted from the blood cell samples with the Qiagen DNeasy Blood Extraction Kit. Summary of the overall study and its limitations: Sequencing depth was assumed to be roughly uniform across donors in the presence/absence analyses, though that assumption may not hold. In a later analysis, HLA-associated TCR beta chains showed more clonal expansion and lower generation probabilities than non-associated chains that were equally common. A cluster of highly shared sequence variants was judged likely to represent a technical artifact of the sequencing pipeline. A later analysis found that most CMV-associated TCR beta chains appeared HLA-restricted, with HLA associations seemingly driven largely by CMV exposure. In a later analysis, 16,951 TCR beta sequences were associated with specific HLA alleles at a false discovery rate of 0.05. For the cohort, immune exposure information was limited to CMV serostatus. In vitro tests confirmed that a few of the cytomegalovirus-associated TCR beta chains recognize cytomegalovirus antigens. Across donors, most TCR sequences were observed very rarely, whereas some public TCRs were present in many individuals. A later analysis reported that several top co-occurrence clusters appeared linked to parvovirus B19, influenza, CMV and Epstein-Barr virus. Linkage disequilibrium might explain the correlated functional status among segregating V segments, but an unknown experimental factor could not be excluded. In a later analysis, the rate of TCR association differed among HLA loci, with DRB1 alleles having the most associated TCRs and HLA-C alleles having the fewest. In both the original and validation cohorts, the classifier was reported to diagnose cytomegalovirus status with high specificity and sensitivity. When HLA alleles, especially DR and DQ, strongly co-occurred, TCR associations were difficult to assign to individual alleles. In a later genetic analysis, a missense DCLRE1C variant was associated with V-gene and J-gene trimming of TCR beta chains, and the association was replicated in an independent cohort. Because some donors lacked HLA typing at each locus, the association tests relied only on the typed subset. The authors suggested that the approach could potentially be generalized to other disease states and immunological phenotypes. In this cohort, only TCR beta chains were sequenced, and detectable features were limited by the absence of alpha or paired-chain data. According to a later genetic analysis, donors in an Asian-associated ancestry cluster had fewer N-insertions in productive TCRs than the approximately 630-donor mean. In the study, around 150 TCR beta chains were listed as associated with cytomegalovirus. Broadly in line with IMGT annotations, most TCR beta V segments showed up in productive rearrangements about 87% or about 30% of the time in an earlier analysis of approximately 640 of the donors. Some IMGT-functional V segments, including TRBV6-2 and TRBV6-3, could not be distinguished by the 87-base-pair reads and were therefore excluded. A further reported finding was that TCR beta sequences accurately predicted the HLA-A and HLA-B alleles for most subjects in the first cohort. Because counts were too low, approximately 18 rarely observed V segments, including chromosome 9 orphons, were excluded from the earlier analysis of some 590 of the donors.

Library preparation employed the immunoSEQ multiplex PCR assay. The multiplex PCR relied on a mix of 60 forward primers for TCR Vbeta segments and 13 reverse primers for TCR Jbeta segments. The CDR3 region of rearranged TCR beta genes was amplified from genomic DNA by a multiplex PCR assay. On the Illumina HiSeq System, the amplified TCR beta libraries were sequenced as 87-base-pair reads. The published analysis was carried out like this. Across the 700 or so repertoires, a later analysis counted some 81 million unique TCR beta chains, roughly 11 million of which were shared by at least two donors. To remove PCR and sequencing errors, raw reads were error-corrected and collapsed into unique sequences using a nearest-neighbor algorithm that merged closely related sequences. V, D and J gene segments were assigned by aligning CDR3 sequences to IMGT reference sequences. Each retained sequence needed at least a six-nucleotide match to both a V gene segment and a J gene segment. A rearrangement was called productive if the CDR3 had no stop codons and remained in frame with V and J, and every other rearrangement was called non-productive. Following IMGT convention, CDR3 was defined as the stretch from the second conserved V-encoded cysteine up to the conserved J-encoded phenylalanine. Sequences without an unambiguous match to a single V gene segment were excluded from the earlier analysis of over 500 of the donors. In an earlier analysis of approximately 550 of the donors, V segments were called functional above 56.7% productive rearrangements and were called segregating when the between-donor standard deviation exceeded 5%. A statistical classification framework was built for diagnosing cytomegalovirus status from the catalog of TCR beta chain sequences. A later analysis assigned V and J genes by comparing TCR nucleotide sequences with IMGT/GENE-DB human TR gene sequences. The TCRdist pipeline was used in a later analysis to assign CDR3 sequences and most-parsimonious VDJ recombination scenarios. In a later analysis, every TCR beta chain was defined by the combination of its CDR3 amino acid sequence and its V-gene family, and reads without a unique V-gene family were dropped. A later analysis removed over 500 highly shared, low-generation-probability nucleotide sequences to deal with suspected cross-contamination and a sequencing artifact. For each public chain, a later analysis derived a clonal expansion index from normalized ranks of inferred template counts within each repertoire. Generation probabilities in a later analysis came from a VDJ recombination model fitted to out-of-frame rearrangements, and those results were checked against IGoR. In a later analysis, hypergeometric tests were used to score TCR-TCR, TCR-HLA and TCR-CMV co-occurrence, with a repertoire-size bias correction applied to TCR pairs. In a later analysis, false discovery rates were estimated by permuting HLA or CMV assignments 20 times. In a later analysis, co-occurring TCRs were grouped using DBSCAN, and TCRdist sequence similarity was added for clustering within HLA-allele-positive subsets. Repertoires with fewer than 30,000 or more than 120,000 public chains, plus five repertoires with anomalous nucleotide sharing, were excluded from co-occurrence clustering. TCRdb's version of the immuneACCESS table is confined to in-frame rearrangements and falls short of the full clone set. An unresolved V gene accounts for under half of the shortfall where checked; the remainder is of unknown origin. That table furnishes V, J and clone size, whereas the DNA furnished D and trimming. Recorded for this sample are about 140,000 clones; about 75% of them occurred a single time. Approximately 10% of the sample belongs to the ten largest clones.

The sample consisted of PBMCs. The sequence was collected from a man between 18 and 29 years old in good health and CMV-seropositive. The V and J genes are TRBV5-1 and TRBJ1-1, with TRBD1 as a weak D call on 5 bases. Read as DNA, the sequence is TGCGCCAGCAGCCCTATCAGGGCGAACACTGAAGCTTTCTTT. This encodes CASSPIRANTEAFF.